This TCR beta chain was captured by sequencing in a study of blood T cells in healthy people across ages. Overall study results and limits: Diversity figures derived from one million T cells were judged to underestimate the true value.

V lost 0 bases and J lost 0, with 12 bases in between. From germline, CDR1 is DFQATT and CDR2 SNEGSKA (reference sequence). This CDR3 region has 16 residues. Note on this clonotype: Its target is not known.

Together with a sample-barcoded 5' primer, a J-beta primer mix was included in a second PCR lasting about 6 to 11 cycles. All samples yielded 2.5 million or more CDR3-containing paired-end reads. TCRdb analysed the 5' RACE reads with MiXCR anew, one entry per CDR3 protein. Of approximately 960,000 distinct CDR3 sequences listed, about 29% were seen once; the top ten hold 10%. The same data also contributed to another study, on T cells of mothers and their children. That investigation notes: Similar effects of thymic selection on TCR recombination output were recorded in related and unrelated pairs.

The TCR was taken from a woman aged 40 to 50 in good health. The rearrangement uses TRBV20-1 and TRBJ1-5; D is possibly TRBD1 (6 bases). Sequenced: blood. CDR3 DNA: TGCAGTGCTAGAGATTTGGGGGGCCATAGCAATCAGCCCCAGCATTTT. This gives the protein CSARDLGGHSNQPQHF.